A selection of T cell receptor beta chains follows, all from one sample in a study of monozygotic twins with inflammatory bowel disease. TCRdb re-called the 5' RACE reads and gives one entry per CDR3 protein, without DNA. This specimen shows approximately 380,000 distinct CDR3 sequences; the ten leading clones hold approximately 2.4%. The sample taken for sequencing was blood. These receptors all stem from a human donor with ulcerative colitis or Crohn's disease, or a healthy co-twin of an affected twin (not recorded which). Both conserved end residues are part of each CDR3.

TRBJ1-1 TRBV4-1 CASSQDAPPIQGMAFF
TRBJ2-5 TRBV6-1 CASMRQQQETQYF
TRBJ1-1 TRBV2 CASSDDSNTEAFF
TRBJ2-3 TRBV7-6 CASALAGGSTDTQYF
TRBJ1-2 TRBV20-1 CSARVDGYGYTF
TRBJ2-1 TRBV7-2 CASSLHISGLKNEQFF
TRBJ2-3 TRBV14 CASSQEQGGADTQYF
TRBJ1-4 TRBV4-2 CASSQDRGIGATNEKLFF
TRBJ1-6 TRBV28 CASGTGGNPPLHF
TRBJ2-2 TRBV14 CASSPRTLAVSSGELFF
TRBJ2-1 TRBV20-1 CSARAPLAGFPNEQFF
TRBJ2-7 TRBV4-3 CASSQELQGAGFFSYEQYF
TRBJ1-2 TRBV29-1 CSVGLPGGFNYGYTF
TRBJ2-3 TRBV20-1 CSATGGDLVRDTQYF
TRBJ2-5 TRBV15 CATRTGLAGTQYF
TRBJ2-3 TRBV7-2 CASSSGLAGGPDTQYF
TRBJ1-1 TRBV11-2 CASSLSRGVMNTEAFF
TRBJ1-1 TRBV6-5 CASSYSPSHTFTEAFF
TRBJ1-6 TRBV28 CASSTPAGLSYNSPLHF
TRBJ1-1 TRBV6-6 CASSRQGQSAFF
TRBJ1-5 TRBV12-3/TRBV12-4 CASSPVKGFGQPQHF
TRBJ1-3 TRBV7-6 CASSPSLGGSSGNTIYF
TRBJ1-4 TRBV5-1 CASSLERNEKLFF
TRBJ2-2 TRBV5-1 CASSLTGRETGELFF
TRBJ2-7 TRBV5-1 CASSLGGSNYEQYF
TRBJ2-7 TRBV29-1 CSAARDSYEQYF
TRBJ2-5 TRBV7-9 CASSLNSQETQYF
TRBJ2-7 TRBV7-8 CASSSDRPFSSYEQYF
TRBJ1-2 TRBV15 CATTRDYNYGYTF
TRBJ2-7 TRBV27 CASSPPGFASYEQYF
TRBJ1-1 TRBV6-5 CASSYSGTADTEAFF
TRBJ1-2 TRBV12-3/TRBV12-4 CASSGSMAGVDGYIF
TRBJ2-6 TRBV5-1 CASSFPGGAVPTISGANVLTF
TRBJ1-1 TRBV11-1 CASSLQSGHSNTEAFF
TRBJ1-1 TRBV25-1 CASSEYKGVVGTEAFF
TRBJ1-1 TRBV6-5 CASSYARGLTEAFF
TRBJ2-1 TRBV4-1 CASSPLATTPSYNEQFF
TRBJ2-5 TRBV27 CASSPLLAGGETQYF
TRBJ2-7 TRBV7-3 CASSLGNSYEQYF
TRBJ1-2 TRBV7-3 CASSPGTAASGYTF
TRBJ1-2 TRBV7-9 CASSLVRQGAGYTF
TRBJ2-7 TRBV5-1 CASSLAEQGSYEQYF
TRBJ1-2 TRBV2 CASRPDSYGYTF
TRBJ2-3 TRBV5-1 CASTPQELAADTQYF
TRBJ2-7 TRBV9 CASSPTGGEYAYEQYF
TRBJ1-1 TRBV30 CAWSVPGRDTEAFF
TRBJ2-1 TRBV5-1 CASSQGTSGGAGNEQFF
TRBJ2-5 TRBV18 CASSPEGVVMETQYF
TRBJ2-7 TRBV7-9 CASSFIGGNYEQYF
TRBJ2-2 TRBV7-3 CASSPGLAGSGELFF
TRBJ2-1 TRBV27 CASSLKGALYNEQFF
TRBJ1-2 TRBV5-1 CASSPQGGGYGYTF